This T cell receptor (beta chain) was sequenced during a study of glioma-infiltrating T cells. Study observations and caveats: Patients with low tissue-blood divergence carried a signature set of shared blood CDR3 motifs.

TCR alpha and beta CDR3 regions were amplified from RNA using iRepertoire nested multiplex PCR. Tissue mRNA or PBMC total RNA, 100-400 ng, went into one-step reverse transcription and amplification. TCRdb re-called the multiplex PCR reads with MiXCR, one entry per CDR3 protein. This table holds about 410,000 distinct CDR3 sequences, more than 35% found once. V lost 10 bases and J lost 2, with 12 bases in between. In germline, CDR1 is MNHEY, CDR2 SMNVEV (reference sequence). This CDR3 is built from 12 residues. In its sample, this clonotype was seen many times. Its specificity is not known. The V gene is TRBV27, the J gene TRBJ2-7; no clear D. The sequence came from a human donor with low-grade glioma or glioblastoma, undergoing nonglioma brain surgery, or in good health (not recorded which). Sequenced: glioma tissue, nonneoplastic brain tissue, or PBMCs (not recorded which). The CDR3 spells CANPWGPYEQYF. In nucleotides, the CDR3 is TGTGCCAACCCATGGGGTCCCTACGAGCAGTACTTC.